Shown below are 2 T cell receptor beta chains from a single sample sequenced in a study of blood T cell repertoires in COVID-19. Profiling relied on immunoSEQ multiplex PCR, and the TCRdb table lists in-frame clones only, not all of them. The table records around 170,000 clones, roughly nine tenths of them present only once. Sequencing was carried out using peripheral blood. Every receptor here comes from a man aged 18 to 35 who had recovered from COVID-19.

The rearrangement uses TRBV7-9 and TRBJ1-2; 9 nucleotides align to TRBD1. This CDR3 has 14 amino acids. Germline CDR1 is SEHNR and CDR2 is FQNEAQ (reference sequence). With 5 bases clipped from V and 6 bases from J, the junction kept 7 bases outside the gene matches. DNA of the CDR3: TGTGCCAGCAGCCAGGAGGGACAGGGCGATGGCTACACCTTC. It codes for CASSQEGQGDGYTF.

V is TRBV7-2 and J is TRBJ1-1; weak D call: TRBD1 (6 bases). V dropped 2 bases and J dropped 1 base, with 14 bases sitting between them. The CDR3 spans 16 residues. Germline loops: CDR1 SGHTA, CDR2 FQGNSA. The CDR3 sequence is CASSLRRGAQNTEAFF. CDR3 sequence (DNA): TGTGCCAGCAGCTTAAGGCGGGGGGCCCAGAACACTGAAGCTTTCTTT. The entire variable domain, with the rest obtained from reference TRBV7-2 and TRBJ1-1, is as follows: GAGVSQSPSNKVTEKGKDVELRCDPISGHTALYWYRQSLGQGLEFLIYFQGNSAPDKSGLPSDRFSAERTGGSVSTLTIQRTQQEDSAVYLCASSLRRGAQNTEAFFGQGTRLTVV.